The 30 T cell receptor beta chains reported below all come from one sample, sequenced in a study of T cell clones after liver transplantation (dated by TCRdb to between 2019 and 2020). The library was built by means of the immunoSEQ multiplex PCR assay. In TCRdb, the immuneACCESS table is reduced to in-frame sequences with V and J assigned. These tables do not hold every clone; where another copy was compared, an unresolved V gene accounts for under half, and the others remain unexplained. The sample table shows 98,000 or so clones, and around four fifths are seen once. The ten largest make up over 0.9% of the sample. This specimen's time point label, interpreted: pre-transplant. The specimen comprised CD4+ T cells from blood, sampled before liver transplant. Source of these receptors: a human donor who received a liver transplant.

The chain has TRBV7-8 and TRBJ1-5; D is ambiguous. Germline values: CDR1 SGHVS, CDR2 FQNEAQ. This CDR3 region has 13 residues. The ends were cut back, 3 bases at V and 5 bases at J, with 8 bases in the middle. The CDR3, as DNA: TGTGCCAGCAGCTTTCAACGAGATCAGCCCCAGCATTTT. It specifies CASSFQRDQPQHF.

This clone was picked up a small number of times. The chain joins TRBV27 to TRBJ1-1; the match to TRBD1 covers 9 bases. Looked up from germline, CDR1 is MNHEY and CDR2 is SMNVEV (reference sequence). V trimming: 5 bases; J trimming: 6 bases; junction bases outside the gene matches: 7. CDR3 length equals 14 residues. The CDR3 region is CASSRLRQGAEAFF. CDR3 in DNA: TGTGCCAGCAGTAGACTTAGACAGGGGGCTGAAGCTTTCTTT.

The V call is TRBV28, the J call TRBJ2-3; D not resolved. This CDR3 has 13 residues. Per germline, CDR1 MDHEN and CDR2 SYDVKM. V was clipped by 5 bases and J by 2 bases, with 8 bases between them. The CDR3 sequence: CASSGGITDTQYF. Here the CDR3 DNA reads TGTGCCAGCAGTGGTGGTATCACAGATACGCAGTATTTT. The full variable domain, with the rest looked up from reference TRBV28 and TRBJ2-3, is DVKVTQSSRYLVKRTGEKVFLECVQDMDHENMFWYRQDPGLGLRLIYFSYDVKMKEKGDIPEGYSVSREKKERFSLILESASTNQTSMYLCASSGGITDTQYFGPGTRLTVL.

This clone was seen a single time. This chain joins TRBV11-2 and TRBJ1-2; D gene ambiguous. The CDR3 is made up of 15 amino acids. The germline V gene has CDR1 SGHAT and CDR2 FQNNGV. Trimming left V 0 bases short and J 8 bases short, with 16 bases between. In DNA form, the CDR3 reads TGTGCCAGCAGCTTAGATCGGAGGACTGCCACGGGCTACACCTTC. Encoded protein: CASSLDRRTATGYTF.

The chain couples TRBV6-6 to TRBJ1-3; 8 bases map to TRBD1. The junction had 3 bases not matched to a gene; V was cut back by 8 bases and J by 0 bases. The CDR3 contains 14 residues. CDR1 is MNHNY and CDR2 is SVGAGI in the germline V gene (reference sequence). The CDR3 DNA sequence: TGTGCCAGCGGGGACAGGCACTCTGGAAACACCATATATTTT. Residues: CASGDRHSGNTIYF.

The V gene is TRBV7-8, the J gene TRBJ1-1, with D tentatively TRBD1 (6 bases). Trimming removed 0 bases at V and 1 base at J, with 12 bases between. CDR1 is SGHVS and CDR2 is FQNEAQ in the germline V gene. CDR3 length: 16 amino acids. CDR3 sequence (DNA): TGTGCCAGCAGCTTAGCGGGTGGCAGGGGGAACACTGAAGCTTTCTTT. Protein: CASSLAGGRGNTEAFF.

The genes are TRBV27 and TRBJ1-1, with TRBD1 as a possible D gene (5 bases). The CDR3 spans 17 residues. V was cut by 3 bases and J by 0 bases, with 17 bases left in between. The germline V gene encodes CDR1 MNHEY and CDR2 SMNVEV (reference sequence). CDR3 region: CASSFGAQGVVNTEAFF. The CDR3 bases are TGTGCCAGCAGTTTCGGGGCCCAAGGAGTTGTGAACACTGAAGCTTTCTTT.

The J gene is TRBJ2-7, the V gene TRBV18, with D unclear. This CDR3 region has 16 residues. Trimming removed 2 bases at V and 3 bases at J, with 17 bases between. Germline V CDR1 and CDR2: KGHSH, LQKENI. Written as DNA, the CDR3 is TGTGCCAGCTCACCAGATCAACCTTCACTTTTCTACGAGCAGTACTTC. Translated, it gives CASSPDQPSLFYEQYF.

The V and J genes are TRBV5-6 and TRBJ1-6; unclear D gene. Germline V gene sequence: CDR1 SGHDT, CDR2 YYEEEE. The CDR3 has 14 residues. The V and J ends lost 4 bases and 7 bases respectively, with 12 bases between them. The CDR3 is CASSPRSVNSPLHF. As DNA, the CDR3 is TGTGCCAGCAGCCCCCGCTCAGTCAATTCACCCCTCCACTTT.

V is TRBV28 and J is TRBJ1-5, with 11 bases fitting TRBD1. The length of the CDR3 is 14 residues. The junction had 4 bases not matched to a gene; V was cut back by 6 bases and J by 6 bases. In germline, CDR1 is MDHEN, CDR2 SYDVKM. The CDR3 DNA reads TGTGCCAGCAGGGGGGGACAGGGGGGTCAGCCCCAGCATTTT. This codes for CASRGGQGGQPQHF.

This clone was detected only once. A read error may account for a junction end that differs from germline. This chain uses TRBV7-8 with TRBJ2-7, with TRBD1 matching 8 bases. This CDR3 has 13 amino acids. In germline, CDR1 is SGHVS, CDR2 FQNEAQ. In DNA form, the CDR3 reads TGTGCCAGCAGCGCCAGACAGGGGCTCGAGCAGTGCTTC. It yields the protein CASSARQGLEQCF. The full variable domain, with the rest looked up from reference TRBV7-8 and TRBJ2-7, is GAGVSQSPRYKVAKRGQDVALRCDPISGHVSLFWYQQALGQGPEFLTYFQNEAQLDKSGLPSDRFFAERPEGSVSTLKIQRTQQEDSAVYLCASSARQGLEQCFGPGTRLTVT.

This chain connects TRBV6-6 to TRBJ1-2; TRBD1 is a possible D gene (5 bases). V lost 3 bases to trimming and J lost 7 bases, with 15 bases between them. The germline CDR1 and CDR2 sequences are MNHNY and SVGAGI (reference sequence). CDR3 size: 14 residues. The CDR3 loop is CASSYEGYGSGYTF. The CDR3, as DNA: TGTGCCAGCAGTTATGAGGGGTATGGATCTGGCTACACCTTC.

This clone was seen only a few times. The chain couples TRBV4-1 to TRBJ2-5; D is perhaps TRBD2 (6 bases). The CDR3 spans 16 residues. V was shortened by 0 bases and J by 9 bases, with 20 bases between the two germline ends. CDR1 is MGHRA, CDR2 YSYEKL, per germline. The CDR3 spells CASSQESELAGTAQYF. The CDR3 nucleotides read TGCGCCAGCAGCCAAGAGTCGGAACTAGCTGGGACCGCCCAGTACTTC.

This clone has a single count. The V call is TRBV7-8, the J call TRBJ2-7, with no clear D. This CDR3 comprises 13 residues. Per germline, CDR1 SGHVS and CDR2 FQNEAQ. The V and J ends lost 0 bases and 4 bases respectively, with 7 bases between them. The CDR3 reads CASSLARLYEQYF. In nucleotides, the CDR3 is TGTGCCAGCAGCTTAGCGCGTCTATACGAGCAGTACTTC.

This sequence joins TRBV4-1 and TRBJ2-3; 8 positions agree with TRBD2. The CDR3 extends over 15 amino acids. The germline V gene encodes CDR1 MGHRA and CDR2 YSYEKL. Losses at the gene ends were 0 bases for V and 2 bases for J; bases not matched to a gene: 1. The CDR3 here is CASSQELADTDTQYF. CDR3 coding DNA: TGCGCCAGCAGCCAAGAACTAGCGGACACAGATACGCAGTATTTT.

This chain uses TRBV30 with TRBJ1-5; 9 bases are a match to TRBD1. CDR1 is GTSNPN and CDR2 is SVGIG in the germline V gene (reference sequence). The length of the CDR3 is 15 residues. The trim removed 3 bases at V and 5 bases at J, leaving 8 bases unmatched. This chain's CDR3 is CAWRAGGQGYQPQHF. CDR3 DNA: TGTGCCTGGAGGGCTGGGGGACAGGGATATCAGCCCCAGCATTTT.

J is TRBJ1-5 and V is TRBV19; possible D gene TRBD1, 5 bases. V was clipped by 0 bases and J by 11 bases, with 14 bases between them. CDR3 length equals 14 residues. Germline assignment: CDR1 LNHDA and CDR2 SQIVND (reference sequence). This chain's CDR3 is CASSIEAAEGAQHF. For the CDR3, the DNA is TGTGCCAGTAGTATAGAGGCAGCCGAAGGGGCCCAGCATTTT. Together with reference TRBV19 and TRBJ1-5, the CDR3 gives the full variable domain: DGGITQSPKYLFRKEGQNVTLSCEQNLNHDAMYWYRQDPGQGLRLIYYSQIVNDFQKGDIAEGYSVSREKKESFPLTVTSAQKNPTAFYLCASSIEAAEGAQHFGDGTRLSIL.

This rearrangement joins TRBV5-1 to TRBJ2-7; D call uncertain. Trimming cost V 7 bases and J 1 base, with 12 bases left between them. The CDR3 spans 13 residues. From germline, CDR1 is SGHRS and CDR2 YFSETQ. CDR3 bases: TGCGCCAGCGGATTAGGGCCGTCCTACGAGCAGTACTTC. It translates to CASGLGPSYEQYF. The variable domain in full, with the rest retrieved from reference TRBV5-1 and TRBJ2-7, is KAGVTQTPRYLIKTRGQQVTLSCSPISGHRSVSWYQQTPGQGLQFLFEYFSETQRNKGNFPGRFSGRQFSNSRSEMNVSTLELGDSALYLCASGLGPSYEQYFGPGTRLTVT.

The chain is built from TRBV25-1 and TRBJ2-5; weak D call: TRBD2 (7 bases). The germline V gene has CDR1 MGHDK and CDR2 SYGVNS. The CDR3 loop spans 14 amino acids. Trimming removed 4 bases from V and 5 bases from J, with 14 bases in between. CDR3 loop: CASSVSRGAETQYF. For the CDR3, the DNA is TGTGCCAGCAGTGTCAGTCGGGGGGCCGAGACCCAGTACTTC.

CDR3 DNA sequence: TGTGCCAGCAGTGGCTCGACAGGCCAAGAGACCCAGTACTTC. Its translation: CASSGSTGQETQYF. The chain uses TRBV28 and TRBJ2-5; weak D call: TRBD1 (6 bases). V lost 5 bases, J lost 1 base, and 11 bases lay in between. The CDR3 runs to 14 residues. CDR1 MDHEN and CDR2 SYDVKM come from the germline V gene.

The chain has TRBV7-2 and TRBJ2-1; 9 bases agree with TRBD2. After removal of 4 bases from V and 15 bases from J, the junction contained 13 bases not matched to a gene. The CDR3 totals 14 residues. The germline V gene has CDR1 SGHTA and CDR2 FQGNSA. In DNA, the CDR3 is TGTGCCAGCAGCTCGAGGATTAGCGGGGGAGGCCTGTTCTTC. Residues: CASSSRISGGGLFF.

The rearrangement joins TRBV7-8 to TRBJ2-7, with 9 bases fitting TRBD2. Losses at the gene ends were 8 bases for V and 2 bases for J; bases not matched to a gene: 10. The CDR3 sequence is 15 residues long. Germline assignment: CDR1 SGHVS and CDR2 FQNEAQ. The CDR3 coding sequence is TGTGCCAGCTCCCCCCCAGCGGGAGGCCCCTACGAGCAGTACTTC. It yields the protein CASSPPAGGPYEQYF.

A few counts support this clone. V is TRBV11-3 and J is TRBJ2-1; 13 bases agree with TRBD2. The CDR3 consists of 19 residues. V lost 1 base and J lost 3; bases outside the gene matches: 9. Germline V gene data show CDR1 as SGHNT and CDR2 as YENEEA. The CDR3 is CASSLGPGLAGPSYNEQFF. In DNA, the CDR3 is TGTGCCAGCAGCTTAGGGCCGGGACTAGCGGGGCCCAGCTACAATGAGCAGTTCTTC.

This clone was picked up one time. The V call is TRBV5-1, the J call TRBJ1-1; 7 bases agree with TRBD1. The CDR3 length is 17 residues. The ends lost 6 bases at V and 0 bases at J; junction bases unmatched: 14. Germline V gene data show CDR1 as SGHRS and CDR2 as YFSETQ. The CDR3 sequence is CASTIGQAVWMNTEAFF. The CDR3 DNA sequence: TGCGCCAGCACCATAGGACAGGCCGTTTGGATGAACACTGAAGCTTTCTTT. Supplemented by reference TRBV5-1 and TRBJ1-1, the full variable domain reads KAGVTQTPRYLIKTRGQQVTLSCSPISGHRSVSWYQQTPGQGLQFLFEYFSETQRNKGNFPGRFSGRQFSNSRSEMNVSTLELGDSALYLCASTIGQAVWMNTEAFFGQGTRLTVV.

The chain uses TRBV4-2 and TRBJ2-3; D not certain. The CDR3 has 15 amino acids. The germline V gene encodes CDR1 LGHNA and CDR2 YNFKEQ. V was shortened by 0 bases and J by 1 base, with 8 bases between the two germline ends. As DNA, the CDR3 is TGTGCCAGCAGCCAAGACTTCGGCGGCACAGATACGCAGTATTTT. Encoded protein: CASSQDFGGTDTQYF.

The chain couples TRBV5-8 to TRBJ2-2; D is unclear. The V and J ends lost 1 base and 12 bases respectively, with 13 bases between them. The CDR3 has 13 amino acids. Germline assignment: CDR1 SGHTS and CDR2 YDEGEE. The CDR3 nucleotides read TGTGCCAGCAGCTTGTCGGCCCGGTTCCAGCTGTTTTTT. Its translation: CASSLSARFQLFF.

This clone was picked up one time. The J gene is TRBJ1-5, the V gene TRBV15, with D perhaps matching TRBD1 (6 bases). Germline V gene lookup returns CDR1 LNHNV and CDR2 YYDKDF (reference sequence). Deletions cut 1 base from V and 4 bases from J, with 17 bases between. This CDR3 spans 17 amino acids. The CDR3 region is CATSRGGGGGLNQPQHF. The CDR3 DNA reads TGTGCCACCAGCAGAGGAGGAGGAGGGGGATTAAATCAGCCCCAGCATTTT.

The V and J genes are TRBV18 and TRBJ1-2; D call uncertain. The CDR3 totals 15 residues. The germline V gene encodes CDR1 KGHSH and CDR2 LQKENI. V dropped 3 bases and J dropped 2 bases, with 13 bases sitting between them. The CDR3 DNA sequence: TGTGCCAGCTCACCTATGAGGCAGCCAAACTATGGCTACACCTTC. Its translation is CASSPMRQPNYGYTF.

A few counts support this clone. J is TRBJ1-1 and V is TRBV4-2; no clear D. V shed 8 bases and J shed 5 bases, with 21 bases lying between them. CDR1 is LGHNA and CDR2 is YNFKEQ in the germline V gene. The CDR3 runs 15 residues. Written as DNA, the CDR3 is TGTGCCAGCCTTGGCGTACTCAGAAAGAGGACTGAAGCTTTCTTT. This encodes CASLGVLRKRTEAFF.

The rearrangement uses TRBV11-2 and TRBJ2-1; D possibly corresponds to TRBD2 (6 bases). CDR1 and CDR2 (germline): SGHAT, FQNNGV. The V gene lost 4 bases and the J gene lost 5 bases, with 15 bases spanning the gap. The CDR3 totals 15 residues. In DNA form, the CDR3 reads TGTGCCAGCAGCTCCCCCTGGGGGACTGACAATGAGCAGTTCTTC. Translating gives CASSSPWGTDNEQFF.